This paragraph reports one TCR beta chain. Its cognate antigen is unknown. This specimen belongs to a study of cytotoxic CD8 clonotypes in ibrutinib-treated CLL. Study-level information: Response samples were drawn at a median of around 12 months of treatment, range 6 to 36.

The CDR3 sequence is 16 residues long. V lost 9 bases to trimming and J lost 2 bases, with 17 bases between them. The germline CDR1 and CDR2 sequences are SGHVS and FQNEAQ. The table came from immunoSEQ multiplex PCR; TCRdb's copy has only in-frame clones and leaves some out. The table has 250,000 to 350,000 clones, around 77% seen once; the top ten hold around 5.3%. Study-wide results and limits: Public clonotypes were uncommon and contracted or stayed stable on treatment. Clonality went up at the time of ibrutinib response, stayed stable in sustained remission, and later dropped back toward its baseline level at progression.

This receptor was taken from a human donor with chronic lymphocytic leukemia. The rearrangement uses TRBV7-8 and TRBJ2-6; D is uncertain. This sample comprised PBMCs, obtained at disease progression, from a patient treated with ibrutinib. Here the CDR3 DNA reads TGTGCCAGTGAGGCAGGTTGGTTGGCTGGGGCCAACGTCCTGACTTTC. Translation gives CASEAGWLAGANVLTF.